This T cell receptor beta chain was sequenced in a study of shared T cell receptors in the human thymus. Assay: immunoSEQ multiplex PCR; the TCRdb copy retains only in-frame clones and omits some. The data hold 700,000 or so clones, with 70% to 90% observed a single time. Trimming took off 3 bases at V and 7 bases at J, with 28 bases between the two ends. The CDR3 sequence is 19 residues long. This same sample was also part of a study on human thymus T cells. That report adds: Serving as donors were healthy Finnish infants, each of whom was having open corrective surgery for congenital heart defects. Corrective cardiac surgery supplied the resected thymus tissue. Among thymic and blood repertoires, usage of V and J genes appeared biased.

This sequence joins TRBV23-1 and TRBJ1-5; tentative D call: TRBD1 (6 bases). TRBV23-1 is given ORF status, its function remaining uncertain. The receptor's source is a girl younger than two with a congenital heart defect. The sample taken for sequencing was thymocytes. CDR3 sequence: CASSHGSTEQGRVEQPQHF. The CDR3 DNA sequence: TGCGCCAGCAGTCACGGGTCGACGGAACAGGGTAGAGTTGAACAGCCCCAGCATTTT.